This TCR beta chain originates from a study of T cells after yellow fever vaccination. The ends were cut back, 6 bases at V and 8 bases at J, with 10 bases in the middle. This CDR3 comprises 12 residues. This clonotype has a handful of counts. Its target is unknown. TCRdb used MiXCR to reprocess the 5' RACE reads, holding one entry per CDR3 protein. The table records some 400,000 distinct CDR3 sequences, about 17% of them present only once. Whole-study results and caveats: On re-exposure, the response was weaker but peaked faster, at day 5 versus 15.

The source of this sequence is a man aged 18-30 years who received the YFV17D yellow fever vaccine. The source material was PBMCs, sampled before the yellow fever booster vaccination. This sequence joins TRBV12-3 or TRBV12-4 and TRBJ2-2; either TRBD1 or TRBD2 may supply D (5 bases each). CDR3 coding DNA: TGTGCCAGCAGCCGGGGCGCGGGGGAGCTGTTTTTT. Amino acids: CASSRGAGELFF.